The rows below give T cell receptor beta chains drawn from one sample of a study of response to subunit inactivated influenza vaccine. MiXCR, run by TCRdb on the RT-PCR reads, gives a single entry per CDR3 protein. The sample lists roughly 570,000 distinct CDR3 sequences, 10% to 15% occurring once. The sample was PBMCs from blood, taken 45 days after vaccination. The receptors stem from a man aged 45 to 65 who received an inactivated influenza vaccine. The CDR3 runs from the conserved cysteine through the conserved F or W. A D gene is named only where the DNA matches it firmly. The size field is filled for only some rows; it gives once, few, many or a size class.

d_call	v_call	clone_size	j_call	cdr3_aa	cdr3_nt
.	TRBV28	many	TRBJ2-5	CASRVKLAKGTQYF	TGTGCCAGCAGGGTAAAACTTGCTAAGGGGACCCAGTACTTC
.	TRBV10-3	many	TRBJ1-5	CAISPQRNQPQHF	TGTGCCATCAGTCCACAGAGAAATCAGCCCCAGCATTTT
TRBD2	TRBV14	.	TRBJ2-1	CASSQGPGLGPYNEQFF	TGTGCCAGCAGCCAGGGCCCCGGACTAGGGCCCTACAATGAGCAGTTCTTC
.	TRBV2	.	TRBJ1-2	CASSSKLNYGYTF	TGTGCCTCCTCGTCCAAGTTAAACTATGGCTACACCTTC
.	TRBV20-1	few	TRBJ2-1	CSANKLDEQFF	TGCAGTGCGAACAAACTAGATGAGCAGTTCTTC
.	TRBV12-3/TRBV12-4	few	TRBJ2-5	CASSLKGTSETQYF	TGTGCCAGCAGTTTGAAAGGGACCTCGGAGACCCAGTACTTC
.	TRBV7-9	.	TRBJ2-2	CASSLRAGIVTGELFF	TGTGCCAGCAGCTTACGGGCAGGGATCGTCACCGGGGAGCTGTTTTTT
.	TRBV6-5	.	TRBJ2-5	CASSYSIRRETQYF	TGTGCCAGCAGTTACTCGATTCGAAGGGAGACCCAGTACTTC
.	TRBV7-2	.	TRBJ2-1	CASSFQDSRSYNEQFF	TGTGCCAGCAGCTTCCAGGACAGCCGCTCCTACAATGAGCAGTTCTTC
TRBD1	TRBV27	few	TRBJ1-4	CASSPTQGAINEKLFF	TGTGCCAGCAGTCCCACCCAGGGGGCCATTAATGAAAAACTGTTTTTT
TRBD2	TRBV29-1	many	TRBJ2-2	CSGLGTSGSNTGELFF	TGCAGCGGTCTCGGGACTAGCGGGTCCAACACCGGGGAGCTGTTTTTT
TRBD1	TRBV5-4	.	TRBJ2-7	CASSLASGTGREQYF	TGTGCCAGCAGCTTGGCCTCCGGGACAGGTCGCGAGCAGTACTTC
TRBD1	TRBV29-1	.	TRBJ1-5	CSVTGQGSNQPQHF	TGCAGCGTTACGGGACAGGGAAGCAATCAGCCCCAGCATTTT
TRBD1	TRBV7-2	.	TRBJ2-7	CASSFTGGIEQYF	TGTGCCAGCAGCTTCACAGGGGGCATCGAGCAGTACTTC
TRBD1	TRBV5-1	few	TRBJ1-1	CASSSGQVIKSGSASAFF	TGCGCCAGCAGCTCAGGACAGGTTATCAAATCGGGCTCGGCGTCAGCTTTCTTT
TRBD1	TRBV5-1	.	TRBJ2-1	CASSVQGENNEQFF	TGCGCCAGCAGCGTCCAGGGGGAGAACAATGAGCAGTTCTTC
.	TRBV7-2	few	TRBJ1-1	CASSLGRIMNTEAFF	TGTGCCAGCAGCTTGGGACGGATCATGAACACTGAAGCTTTCTTT
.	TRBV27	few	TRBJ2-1	CASKLGGGWYNEQFF	TGTGCCAGCAAACTTGGGGGGGGCTGGTACAATGAGCAGTTCTTC
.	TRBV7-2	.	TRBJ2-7	CASSLARANSYEQYF	TGTGCCAGCAGCTTAGCCAGGGCGAACTCCTACGAGCAGTACTTC
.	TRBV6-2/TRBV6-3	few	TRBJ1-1	CASSYNREAFF	TGTGCCAGCAGTTACAACAGGGAAGCTTTCTTT
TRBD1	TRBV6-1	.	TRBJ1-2	CASSPHGQGVYGYTF	TGTGCCAGCAGTCCCCATGGACAGGGGGTGTATGGCTACACCTTC
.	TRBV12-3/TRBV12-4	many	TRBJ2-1	CASIGLGDEQFF	TGTGCCAGCATTGGTCTAGGGGATGAGCAGTTCTTC
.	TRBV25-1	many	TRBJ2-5	CASSVYETQYF	TGTGCCAGCAGTGTGTATGAGACCCAGTACTTC
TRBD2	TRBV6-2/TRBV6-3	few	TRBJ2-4	CASSTSPRGAAYF	TGTGCCAGCAGTACCTCCCCGCGGGGGGCAGCATACTTC
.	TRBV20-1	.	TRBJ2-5	CSARGIGGGIETQYF	TGCAGTGCTAGAGGAATCGGGGGTGGTATAGAGACCCAGTACTTC
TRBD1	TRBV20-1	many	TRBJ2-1	CSARQGSESHEQFF	TGCAGTGCGCGACAGGGGTCAGAAAGCCATGAGCAGTTCTTC
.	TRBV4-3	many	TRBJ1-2	CASSQSRGGSGYTF	TGCGCCAGCAGCCAAAGCCGGGGGGGAAGTGGCTACACCTTC
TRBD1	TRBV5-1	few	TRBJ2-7	CASSTGQVGYEQYF	TGCGCCAGCAGCACGGGACAGGTGGGCTACGAGCAGTACTTC
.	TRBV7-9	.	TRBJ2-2	CASSLEGNAGELFF	TGTGCCAGCAGCTTAGAAGGGAACGCCGGGGAGCTGTTTTTT
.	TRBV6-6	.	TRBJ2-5	CAIRGIEETQYF	TGTGCCATCCGAGGGATCGAGGAGACCCAGTACTTC
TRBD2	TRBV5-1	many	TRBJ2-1	CASSLGGASGSNEQFF	TGCGCCAGCAGCTTGGGTGGGGCTAGCGGGAGCAATGAGCAGTTCTTC
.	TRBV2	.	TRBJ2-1	CASRQDSNEQFF	TGTGCCAGCAGGCAAGACAGCAATGAGCAGTTCTTC
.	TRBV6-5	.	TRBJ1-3	CASSSDSSGNTIYF	TGTGCCAGCAGTTCAGACAGCTCTGGAAACACCATATATTTT
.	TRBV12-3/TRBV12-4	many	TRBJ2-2	CASRGDTGELFF	TGTGCCAGCAGGGGGGACACCGGGGAGCTGTTTTTT
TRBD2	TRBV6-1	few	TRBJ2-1	CASSNQPRLAGGGNEQFF	TGTGCCAGCAGTAATCAACCAAGACTAGCGGGGGGCGGCAATGAGCAGTTCTTC
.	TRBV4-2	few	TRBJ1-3	CASSQAFSSGNTIYF	TGTGCCAGCAGCCAAGCTTTCAGTTCAGGAAACACCATATATTTT
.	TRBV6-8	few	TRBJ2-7	CASSPAGHTRPYEQYF	TGTGCCAGCAGTCCCGCTGGGCATACTAGACCCTACGAGCAGTACTTC
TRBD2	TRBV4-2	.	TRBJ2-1	CASSQDTSGSYNEQFF	TGTGCCAGCAGCCAGGATACTAGCGGTTCCTACAATGAGCAGTTCTTC
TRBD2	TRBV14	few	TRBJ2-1	CASSRTSGSYSEQFF	TGTGCCAGCAGCCGGACTAGCGGGAGTTACAGTGAGCAGTTCTTC
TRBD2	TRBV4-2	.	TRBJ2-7	CASSQDVAGVIEQYF	TGTGCCAGCAGCCAAGATGTAGCGGGAGTTATAGAGCAGTACTTC
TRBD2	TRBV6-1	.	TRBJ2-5	CASSRNAGTIEQETQYF	TGTGCCAGCAGTAGAAATGCTGGGACTATCGAACAAGAGACCCAGTACTTC